Listed below are T cell receptor beta chains from one sample, sequenced in a study of shared clonotypes between healthy human individuals. Assay used: immunoSEQ multiplex PCR; TCRdb lists only in-frame clones, some missing. The sample lists about 2.1 million clones, around 93% occurring once. Specimen: naive CD8+ T cells from PBMCs. The receptors stem from a man younger than 35 in good health. Some clones in this sample may be carry-over from other donors' samples. The CDR3 runs from the conserved cysteine through the conserved F or W. Fields, in order: D gene, clone size, V gene, J gene, CDR3 DNA, CDR3 protein. D genes are given only for firm matches. Size values are once, few and many counts, or a class for expanded clones, and some rows have none.

>.|.|TRBV7-8|TRBJ1-2
TGTGCCAGCAGCCGAGGGATCCGAGGGCAGGGCTACACCTTC
CASSRGIRGQGYTF
>.|.|TRBV6-4|TRBJ2-3
TGTGCCAGCAGTGACAGAGGGGATGAGAGAGATACGCAGTATTTT
CASSDRGDERDTQYF
>.|.|TRBV28|TRBJ2-1
TGTGCCAGCAGTTTCCGGCCCGAGCAGTTCTTC
CASSFRPEQFF
>TRBD1|.|TRBV5-8|TRBJ1-3
TGTGCCAGCAGCTACGGACAGGGACCTGGAAACACCATATATTTT
CASSYGQGPGNTIYF
>.|.|TRBV9|TRBJ2-7
TGTGCCAGCAGCGTAGGCGACGGGACGAACGAGCAGTACTTC
CASSVGDGTNEQYF
>.|.|TRBV19|TRBJ2-3
TGTGCCAGTAAAAACGACAGGTCCCCAGATACGCAGTATTTT
CASKNDRSPDTQYF
>TRBD1|.|TRBV10-3|TRBJ1-2
TGTGCCATCAGTGAAAACAGGGGTTATGGCTACACCTTC
CAISENRGYGYTF
>.|.|TRBV2|TRBJ2-3
TGTGCCAGCAGTGAAGGCAGAGGAAGGGGAGATACGCAGTATTTT
CASSEGRGRGDTQYF
>.|.|TRBV27|TRBJ1-2
TGTGCCAGCAGCCCCCGGGCGGGGTCCAACTATGGCTACACCTTC
CASSPRAGSNYGYTF
>TRBD1|.|TRBV19|TRBJ1-1
TGTGCCAGTAGTATAGGGACAGGGGCTGAAGCTTTCTTT
CASSIGTGAEAFF
>.|.|TRBV28|TRBJ1-4
TGTGCCACCGATGTGCCTAATGAAAAACTGTTTTTT
CATDVPNEKLFF
>TRBD1|.|TRBV4-1|TRBJ1-1
TGCGCCAGCAGCCACCCCAAGGGGGCTTACACTGAAGCTTTCTTT
CASSHPKGAYTEAFF
>TRBD2|.|TRBV11-3|TRBJ2-1
TGTGCCAGCAGCTTAGAGAGCGGGGGCTACAATGAGCAGTTCTTC
CASSLESGGYNEQFF
>.|once|TRBV2|TRBJ2-7
TGTGCCAGCAGTGAAGCGCTTCGGGGGAGCGAGCAGTACTTC
CASSEALRGSEQYF
>.|.|TRBV14|TRBJ2-7
TGTGCCAGCAGCCAAGAGGGCCCCAGGGACTACGAGCAGTACTTC
CASSQEGPRDYEQYF
>.|.|TRBV6-5|TRBJ2-7
TGTGCCAGCAGCCCCATCCAGAGCTCCTACGAGCAGTACTTC
CASSPIQSSYEQYF
>TRBD1|.|TRBV2|TRBJ1-1
TGTGCCAGCAGCCCCACTCCGGGACAGATGTCGAACACTGAAGCTTTCTTT
CASSPTPGQMSNTEAFF
>.|.|TRBV28|TRBJ2-5
TGTGCCAGCATGGGTAGCGGAGGGTACCAAGAGACCCAGTACTTC
CASMGSGGYQETQYF
>TRBD1|.|TRBV7-9|TRBJ2-7
TGTGCCAGCAGCCACCGGGACAGGGAGATACTCGAGCAGTACTTC
CASSHRDREILEQYF
>.|.|TRBV6-1|TRBJ2-5
TGTGCCAGCAGTGAAATTGGAGGTAGAGAGACCCAGTACTTC
CASSEIGGRETQYF
>.|.|TRBV4-2|TRBJ2-2
TGTGCCAGCAGAGGGCCGGAGAACACCGGGGAGCTGTTTTTT
CASRGPENTGELFF
>.|.|TRBV10-3|TRBJ2-7
TGTGCCACCCAGACAGCGACCACCCCCGAGCAGTACTTC
CATQTATTPEQYF
>TRBD1|.|TRBV7-6|TRBJ2-3
TGTGCCAGCAGCTTGAGGACAGGGGGGGTGGCAGATACGCAGTATTTT
CASSLRTGGVADTQYF
>.|.|TRBV7-9|TRBJ1-2
TGTGCCAGCAGCCCGGAGGGCTACACCTTC
CASSPEGYTF
>.|.|TRBV28|TRBJ2-3
TGTGCCAGCAGTTTAGGGGTAGCGGAGGTCACAGATACGCAGTATTTT
CASSLGVAEVTDTQYF
>.|.|TRBV4-1|TRBJ1-2
TGCGCCAGCAGCCTAAAAGGGGGAGACGGCTACACCTTC
CASSLKGGDGYTF
>.|.|TRBV5-6|TRBJ1-2
TGTGCCAGCAGCTCGTCCAGCCTCTATGGCTACACCTTC
CASSSSSLYGYTF